This T cell receptor beta chain was profiled in a study of technical replicates of blood from several donors. Profiling relied on immunoSEQ multiplex PCR, and the TCRdb table lists in-frame clones only, not all of them. The sample contains tens of thousands of clones, 93% of which appear only once. With 3 bases removed from V and 1 base from J, the gap between germline ends came to 11 bases. Germline loops: CDR1 SNHLY, CDR2 FYNNEI. The CDR3 extends over 15 amino acids. The V call is TRBV2, the J call TRBJ2-3; tentatively, D is TRBD1 (6 bases). The sequencing sample was made of T cells isolated from PBMCs. The sequence was collected from a human donor in good health. CDR3 sequence reads: CASSDWTVGTDTQYF. For the CDR3, the DNA is TGTGCCAGCAGTGATTGGACAGTTGGCACAGATACGCAGTATTTT.